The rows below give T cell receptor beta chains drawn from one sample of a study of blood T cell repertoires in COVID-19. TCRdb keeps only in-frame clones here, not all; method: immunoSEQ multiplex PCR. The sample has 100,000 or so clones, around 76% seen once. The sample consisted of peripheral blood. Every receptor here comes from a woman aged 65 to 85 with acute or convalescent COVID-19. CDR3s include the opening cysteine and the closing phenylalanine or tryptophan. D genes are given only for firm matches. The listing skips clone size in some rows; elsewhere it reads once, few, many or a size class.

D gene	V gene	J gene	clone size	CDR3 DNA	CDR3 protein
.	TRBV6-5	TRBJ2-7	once	TGTGCCAGCAGTTTAGTTTCCTACGAGCAGTACTTC	CASSLVSYEQYF
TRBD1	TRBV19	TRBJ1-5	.	TGTGCCAGTATAGCACAGGGGATAGGTTATCAGCCCCAGCATTTT	CASIAQGIGYQPQHF
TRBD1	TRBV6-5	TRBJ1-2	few	TGTGCCAGCAGTTACAGGGACAGCAACTATGGCTACACCTTC	CASSYRDSNYGYTF
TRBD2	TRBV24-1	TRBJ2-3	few	TGTGCCACCAGTGATCCGGCTAGCGGGGGCACAGATACGCAGTATTTT	CATSDPASGGTDTQYF
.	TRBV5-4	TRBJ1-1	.	TGTGCCAGCAGCCCGGATATCGGAGCAATGAACACTGAAGCTTTCTTT	CASSPDIGAMNTEAFF
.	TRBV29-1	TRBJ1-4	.	TGCAGCGTGCACCTATCCTCTAATGAAAAACTGTTTTTT	CSVHLSSNEKLFF
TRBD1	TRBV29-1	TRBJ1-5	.	TGCAGCGCGTTAGCCGGGACAGATAGCAATCAGCCCCAGCATTTT	CSALAGTDSNQPQHF
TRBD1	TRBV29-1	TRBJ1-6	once	TGCAGCGCCAAACAGGGGTCGGAAAATTCACCCCTCCACTTT	CSAKQGSENSPLHF
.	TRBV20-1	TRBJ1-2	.	TGCAGTGCTAGTCGGGGGGACTATGGCTACACCTTC	CSASRGDYGYTF
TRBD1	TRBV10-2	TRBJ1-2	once	TGCGCCAGCAGTGAGTCGATTAGCCCCAGGGACAGGGGGACTGACTATGGCTACACCTTC	CASSESISPRDRGTDYGYTF
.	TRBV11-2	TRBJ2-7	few	TGTGCCAGCAGCTCACAGGGTTGGGGCGAGCAGTACTTC	CASSSQGWGEQYF
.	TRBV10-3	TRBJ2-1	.	TGTGCCATCGGTTCCGAGAGGATCTCCTACAATGAGCAGTTCTTC	CAIGSERISYNEQFF
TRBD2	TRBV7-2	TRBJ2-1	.	TGTGCCAGCAGCTTAGGCCTCCACGGGGGGGCAAACAATGAGCAGTTCTTC	CASSLGLHGGANNEQFF
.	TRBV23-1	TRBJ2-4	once	TGCGCCAGCCATGGACTGACGAAAAACATTCAGTACTTC	CASHGLTKNIQYF
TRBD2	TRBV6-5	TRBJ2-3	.	TGTGCCAGCAGTTACGGGACTAGCGGGGGCACAGATACGCAGTATTTT	CASSYGTSGGTDTQYF
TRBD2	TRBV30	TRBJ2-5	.	TGTGCCTGGAGCCCACTAGCGGGGGTAGAGACCCAGTACTTC	CAWSPLAGVETQYF
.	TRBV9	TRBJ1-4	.	TGTGCCAGCAGCGTAACGGGACTGCCTAATGAAAAACTGTTTTTT	CASSVTGLPNEKLFF
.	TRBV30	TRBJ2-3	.	TGTGCCTGGGGAACAGTCCCTAGCACAGATACGCAGTATTTT	CAWGTVPSTDTQYF
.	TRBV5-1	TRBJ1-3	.	TGCGCCAGCAGCCCATCACACACAAACACCATATATTTT	CASSPSHTNTIYF
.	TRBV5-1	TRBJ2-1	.	TGCGCCAGCAGCCCCTCGGGCGACAGAATAGTAGACAATGAGCAGTTCTTC	CASSPSGDRIVDNEQFF
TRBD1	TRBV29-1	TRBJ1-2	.	TGCAGCGTTGAGAGGACAGGAGCCACCTATGGCTACACCTTC	CSVERTGATYGYTF
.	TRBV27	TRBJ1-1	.	TGTGCCAGCAGTCGAACAGGATCGGTGGGGAAGACTGAAGCTTTCTTT	CASSRTGSVGKTEAFF
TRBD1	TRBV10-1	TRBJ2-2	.	TGCGCCAGCAGACCGACCAGACAGGGATCGGAAACCGGGGAGCTGTTTTTT	CASRPTRQGSETGELFF
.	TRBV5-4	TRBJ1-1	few	TGTGCCAGCAGCCCTGGTTTTTTAGTGGACACTGAAGCTTTCTTT	CASSPGFLVDTEAFF
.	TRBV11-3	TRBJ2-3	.	TGTGCCAGCTCGGGGGGCACAGATACGCAGTATTTT	CASSGGTDTQYF
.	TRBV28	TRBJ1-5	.	TGTGCCAGCAGTTCCTGGAGGGGCCGTAATCAGCCCCAGCATTTT	CASSSWRGRNQPQHF
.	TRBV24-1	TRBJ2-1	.	TGTGCCACCAGTCCTGCGGGACGGAGAGACAATGAGCAGTTCTTC	CATSPAGRRDNEQFF
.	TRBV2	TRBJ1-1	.	TGTGCCAGCAGTGAAACAGGCTTGAACACTGAAGCTTTCTTT	CASSETGLNTEAFF
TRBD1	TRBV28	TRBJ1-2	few	TGTGCCAGCGCCCGACAGGGGGTAGACTATGGCTACACCTTC	CASARQGVDYGYTF
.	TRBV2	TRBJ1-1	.	TGTGCCAGCACGGTCGGTTTACAACAGGGTAGGAGAAACACTGAAGCTTTCTTT	CASTVGLQQGRRNTEAFF
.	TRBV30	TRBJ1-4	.	TGTGCCTGGAGTCAGGGTTTTGAAAAACTGTTTTTT	CAWSQGFEKLFF
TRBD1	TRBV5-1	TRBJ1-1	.	TGCGCCAGCGGGACAGGGGGCACTGAAGCTTTCTTT	CASGTGGTEAFF
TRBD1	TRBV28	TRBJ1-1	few	TGTGCCACCAAATGGACAGGTGGGAACACTGAAGCTTTCTTT	CATKWTGGNTEAFF
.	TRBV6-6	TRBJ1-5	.	TGTGCCAGCCTGGGGGCCTACGGGGATAGCAATCAGCCCCAGCATTTT	CASLGAYGDSNQPQHF
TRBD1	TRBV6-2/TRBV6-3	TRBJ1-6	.	TGTGCCAGCAGTTCCCGGGACAGGGGGCTTTCACCCCTCCACTTT	CASSSRDRGLSPLHF
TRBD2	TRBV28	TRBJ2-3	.	TGTGCCAGCAGCTCCCCCAGCGGGGCCCGCACAGATACGCAGTATTTT	CASSSPSGARTDTQYF
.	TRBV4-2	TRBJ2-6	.	TGTGCCAGCAGCCAAGACTTAGCTCCTTCTGGGGCCAACGTCCTGACTTTC	CASSQDLAPSGANVLTF
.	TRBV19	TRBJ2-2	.	TGTGCCAGTAGTATAGCCGAGACAGTTACCGGGGAGCTGTTTTTT	CASSIAETVTGELFF
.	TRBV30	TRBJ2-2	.	TGTGCCTGGAGCGGACAGAGGACCGGGGAGCTGTTTTTT	CAWSGQRTGELFF
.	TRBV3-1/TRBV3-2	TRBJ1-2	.	TGTGCCAGCAGCCAAGATCGGGCCAGGGGAGACAATGGCTACACCTTC	CASSQDRARGDNGYTF
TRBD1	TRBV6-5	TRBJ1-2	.	TGTGCCAGCAATCCCGGCGACAGGGGTTATGGCTACACCTTC	CASNPGDRGYGYTF
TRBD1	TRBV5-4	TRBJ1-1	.	TGTGCCAGCAGCTGGGACAGCTCCACTGAAGCTTTCTTT	CASSWDSSTEAFF
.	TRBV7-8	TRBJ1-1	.	TGTGCCAGCAGCTTAGGCCAGACGGGCACTGAAGCTTTCTTT	CASSLGQTGTEAFF
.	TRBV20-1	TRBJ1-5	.	TGCAGTGCTAGTCTAAGTTCCAATCAGCCCCAGCATTTT	CSASLSSNQPQHF
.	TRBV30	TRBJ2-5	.	TGTGCCTGGAGCCCTCGGCAGGGGGAGACCCAGTACTTC	CAWSPRQGETQYF
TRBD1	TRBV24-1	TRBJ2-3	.	TGTGCCACCAGTGGGGGACAGGGAAGGTCGACAGATACGCAGTATTTT	CATSGGQGRSTDTQYF
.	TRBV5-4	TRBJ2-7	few	TGTGCCAGCAGCCCGGCGGGGAAACAGAAGGGCTACGAGCAGTACTTC	CASSPAGKQKGYEQYF
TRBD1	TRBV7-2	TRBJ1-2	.	TGTGCCAGCAGCCCGGACAGGGATTATGGCTACACCTTC	CASSPDRDYGYTF
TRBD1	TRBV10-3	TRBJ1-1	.	TGTGCCATCAGTGATAGGACAGGCCTCGGGGCTTTCTTT	CAISDRTGLGAFF
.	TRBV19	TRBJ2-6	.	TGTGCCAGTAGTATTTTGACTTCTGGGGCCAACGTCCTGACTTTC	CASSILTSGANVLTF
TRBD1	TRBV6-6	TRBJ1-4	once	TGTGCCACCTCCCCATCCACAGGGGGAAGTGAAAAACTGTTTTTT	CATSPSTGGSEKLFF
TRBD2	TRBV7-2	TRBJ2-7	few	TGTGCCAGCAGCCTAGCGGCTTTACCCTACGAGCAGTACTTC	CASSLAALPYEQYF
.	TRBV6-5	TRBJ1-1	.	TGTGCCAGCAAGGGATCTGAGGGTACCACTGAAGCTTTCTTT	CASKGSEGTTEAFF
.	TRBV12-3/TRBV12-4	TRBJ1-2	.	TGTGCCAGCAGGAGGGATAACTATGGCTACACCTTC	CASRRDNYGYTF
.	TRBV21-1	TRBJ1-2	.	TGTGCCAGCAGCAAGGTACGGGGGAACGATCGTCATGGCTACACCTTC	CASSKVRGNDRHGYTF
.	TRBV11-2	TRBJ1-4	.	TGTGCCAGCAGCCCCAACGTGAGGGGGGGTTGGGAAAAACTGTTTTTT	CASSPNVRGGWEKLFF
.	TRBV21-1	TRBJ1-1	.	TGTGCCAGCTCCTCCCCGGGACACTCACCCTCTGAAGCTTTCTTT	CASSSPGHSPSEAFF
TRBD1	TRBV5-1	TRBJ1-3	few	TGCGCCAGCAGCGAAGGGACAGGGGCTGGAAACACCATATATTTT	CASSEGTGAGNTIYF
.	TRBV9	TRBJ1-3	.	TGTGCCAGCAGCGTAGGGGAGGGGGTTGTTTTCTCTGGAAACACCATATATTTT	CASSVGEGVVFSGNTIYF
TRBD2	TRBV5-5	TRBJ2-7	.	TGTGCCAGCAGCCCCCGGTGGCAGGGAGGGTACGAGCAGTACTTC	CASSPRWQGGYEQYF